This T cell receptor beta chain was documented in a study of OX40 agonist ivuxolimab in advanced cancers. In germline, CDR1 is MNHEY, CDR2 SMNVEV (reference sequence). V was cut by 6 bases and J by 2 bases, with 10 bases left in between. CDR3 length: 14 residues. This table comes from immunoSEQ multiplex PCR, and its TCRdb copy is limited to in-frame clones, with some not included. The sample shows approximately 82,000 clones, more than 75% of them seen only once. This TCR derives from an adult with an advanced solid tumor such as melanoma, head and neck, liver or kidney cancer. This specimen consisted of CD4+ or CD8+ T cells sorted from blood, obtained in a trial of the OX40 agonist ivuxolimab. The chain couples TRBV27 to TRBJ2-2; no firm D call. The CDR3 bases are TGTGCCAGCAGGTATCAGCCCAACACCGGGGAGCTGTTTTTT. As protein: CASRYQPNTGELFF.